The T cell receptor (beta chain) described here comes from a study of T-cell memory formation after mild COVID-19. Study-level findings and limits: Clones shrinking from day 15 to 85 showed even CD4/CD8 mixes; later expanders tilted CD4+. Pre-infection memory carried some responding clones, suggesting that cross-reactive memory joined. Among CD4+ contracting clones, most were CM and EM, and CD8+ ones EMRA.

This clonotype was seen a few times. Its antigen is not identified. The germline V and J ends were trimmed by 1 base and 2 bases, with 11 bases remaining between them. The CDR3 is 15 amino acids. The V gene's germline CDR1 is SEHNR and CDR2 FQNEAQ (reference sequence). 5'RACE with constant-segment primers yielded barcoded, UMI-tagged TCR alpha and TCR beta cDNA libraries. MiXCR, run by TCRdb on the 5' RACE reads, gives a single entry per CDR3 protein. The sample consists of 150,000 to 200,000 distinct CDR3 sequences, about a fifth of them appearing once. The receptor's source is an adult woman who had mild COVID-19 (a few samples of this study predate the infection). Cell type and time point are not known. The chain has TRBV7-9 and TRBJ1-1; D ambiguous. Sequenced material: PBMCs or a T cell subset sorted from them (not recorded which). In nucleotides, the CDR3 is TGTGCCAGCAGCTTAGAGCTGGGGAGCAACACTGAAGCTTTCTTT. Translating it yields CASSLELGSNTEAFF.